This T cell receptor (beta chain) was observed in a study of blood T cell repertoires in COVID-19. Original analysis: Amplified reference gene primers provided the basis for estimating nucleated cell counts. Profiled with immunoSEQ multiplex PCR; TCRdb holds only in-frame clones, not every one. That table gives V, J and clone size, and the DNA gave D and trimming. Of approximately 25,000 clones listed, 80% to 90% were seen once; the top ten hold roughly an eighth. The clonotype was recovered from a woman of 80 years or more with active or convalescent COVID-19. The sample consisted of peripheral blood.

The CDR3 loop reads CASSWPVSGGSTDTQYF. CDR3 DNA: TGCGCCAGCAGCTGGCCCGTATCGGGGGGGAGCACAGATACGCAGTATTTT. The chain couples TRBV5-1 to TRBJ2-3, with TRBD2 matching 8 bases. The CDR3 totals 17 residues. J gave up 0 bases and V 3 bases, and 9 bases lay outside the gene matches. Per the germline V gene, CDR1 is SGHRS and CDR2 is YFSETQ.